The clone carrying this TCR beta chain was seen ten or more times. Its antigen remains unidentified. This specimen belongs to a study of blood T cells in healthy people across ages. Broader study findings: Older age coincided with a roughly linear decline in TCR beta diversity per million T cells. In these data, TCR beta diversity tracked strongly with naive T cell percentage.

A sample-barcoded 5' primer and a J-beta primer mix were used in a second PCR of about 7 to 12 cycles. TCRdb passed the 5' RACE reads through MiXCR, listing each CDR3 protein once. Of 650,000 to 700,000 distinct CDR3 sequences in the sample, about a third are singletons; the top ten hold roughly 14%. In terms of origin and age, donors were healthy Caucasian individuals from Russia aged roughly 6 to 95. The CDR3 runs to 16 residues. The J segment lost 3 bases and the V segment lost 0 bases, leaving 7 bases of the junction unmatched. CDR1 and CDR2 from the germline V gene are SGHTA and FQGNSA. The chain uses TRBV7-2 and TRBJ2-7; 8 bases are shared with TRBD1. The sequenced sample consisted of blood. The receptor was derived from a woman of 80 years or more in good health. The CDR3 DNA sequence: TGTGCCAGCAGCTTAGCCATATTAGGACAGGGCTACGAGCAGTACTTC. Its translation: CASSLAILGQGYEQYF.